The 9 T cell receptor beta chains below come from one sample, sequenced in a study of shared clonotypes between healthy human individuals. Method: immunoSEQ multiplex PCR; TCRdb's copy keeps in-frame clones and lacks some. The sample has about a million clones; 77% are singletons. Sequencing used memory CD4+ T cells from PBMCs. Specified subset: CD45RA-negative fraction. These receptors were collected from a man younger than 35 in good health. Some clones in this sample may be carry-over from other donors' samples.

This clone was seen just once. The chain carries TRBV6-1 and TRBJ2-7; the D gene is possibly TRBD1 (6 bases). V was shortened by 10 bases and J by 0 bases, with 19 bases between the two germline ends. The CDR3 runs to 15 residues. The V gene's germline CDR1 is MNHNS and CDR2 SASEGT. The CDR3 region has the DNA TGTGCCACTAAGTACAGGGACGAGAGCTCCTACGAGCAGTACTTC. Protein product: CATKYRDESSYEQYF.

The V and J genes are TRBV29-1 and TRBJ1-1; no clear D gene. CDR1 and CDR2 from the germline V gene are SQVTM and ANQGSEA. Trimming cost V 4 bases and J 3 bases, with 12 bases left between them. CDR3 length equals 13 residues. The CDR3 here is CSVGKGEDTEAFF. The CDR3, as DNA: TGCAGCGTTGGAAAGGGCGAGGACACTGAAGCTTTCTTT.

The CDR3: CASSQLLPQVNTGELFF. CDR3 coding DNA: TGCGCCAGCAGCCAGCTACTCCCTCAGGTTAACACCGGGGAGCTGTTTTTT. The chain carries TRBV4-3 and TRBJ2-2, with D unclear. V lost 3 bases to trimming and J lost 2 bases, with 16 bases between them. The CDR3 spans 17 residues. CDR1 and CDR2 from the germline V gene are LGHNA and YSLEER.

The chain employs TRBV2 and TRBJ2-1; the match to TRBD2 covers 10 bases. CDR3 length: 14 amino acids. V dropped 4 bases and J dropped 10; count of bases not matched to a gene: 7. From germline, CDR1 is SNHLY and CDR2 FYNNEI. CDR3 residues: CASSGTSGHPEQFF. The DNA for the CDR3 is TGTGCCAGCAGTGGGACTAGCGGCCATCCGGAGCAGTTCTTC.

The rearrangement uses TRBV28 and TRBJ1-2, with 7 bases that match TRBD1. The CDR3 sequence is 14 residues long. Germline V gives CDR1 MDHEN, CDR2 SYDVKM. V trimming: 6 bases; J trimming: 4 bases; junction bases outside the gene matches: 8. CDR3 coding DNA: TGTGCCAGCAGGACAGGGACGCTCGCCTATGGCTACACCTTC. Translated, it gives CASRTGTLAYGYTF.

The J gene is TRBJ2-6, the V gene TRBV9; the D gene is possibly TRBD1 (5 bases). V was cut by 3 bases and J by 0 bases, with 16 bases left in between. The CDR3 covers 18 residues. CDR1 is SGDLS and CDR2 is YYNGEE in the germline V gene. Written as DNA, the CDR3 is TGTGCCAGCAGCGGGGGCAGGGATCCCTACTCTGGGGCCAACGTCCTGACTTTC. As protein: CASSGGRDPYSGANVLTF.

This chain connects TRBV7-2 to TRBJ2-3; no clear D. Germline lookup yields CDR1 SGHTA and CDR2 FQGNSA. The CDR3 is made up of 15 amino acids. The V and J ends lost 1 base and 6 bases respectively, with 14 bases between them. This CDR3 is CASSLEPGRRDTQYF. CDR3 bases: TGTGCCAGCAGCTTAGAGCCTGGTCGTAGGGATACGCAGTATTTT.

Only a few counts were recorded for this clone. The V gene is TRBV28, the J gene TRBJ1-4; 9 nucleotides match TRBD1. The CDR3 has 13 residues. The J segment lost 8 bases and the V segment lost 8 bases, leaving 6 bases of the junction unmatched. CDR1 is MDHEN and CDR2 is SYDVKM in the germline V gene. The CDR3 coding sequence is TGTGCCAGCGGGACAGGGAGTGGGGAAAAACTGTTTTTT. Translating it yields CASGTGSGEKLFF.

V gene TRBV6-5 combines with J gene TRBJ2-2, with D possibly TRBD2 on 6 matching bases. CDR1 and CDR2 (germline): MNHEY, SVGAGI. The CDR3 is 15 residues long. V dropped 2 bases and J dropped 0 bases, with 7 bases sitting between them. The CDR3 region has the DNA TGTGCCAGCAGTTACGGGGGGTCGAACACCGGGGAGCTGTTTTTT. This gives the protein CASSYGGSNTGELFF.